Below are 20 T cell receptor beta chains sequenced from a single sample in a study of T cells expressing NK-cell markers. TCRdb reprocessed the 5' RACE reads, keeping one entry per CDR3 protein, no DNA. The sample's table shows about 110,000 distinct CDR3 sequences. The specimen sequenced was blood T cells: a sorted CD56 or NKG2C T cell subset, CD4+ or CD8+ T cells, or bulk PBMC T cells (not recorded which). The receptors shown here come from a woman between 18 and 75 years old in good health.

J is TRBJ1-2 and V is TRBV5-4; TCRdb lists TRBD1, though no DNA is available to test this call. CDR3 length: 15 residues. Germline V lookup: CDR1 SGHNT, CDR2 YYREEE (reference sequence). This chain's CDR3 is CASSLADRGRDGYTF.

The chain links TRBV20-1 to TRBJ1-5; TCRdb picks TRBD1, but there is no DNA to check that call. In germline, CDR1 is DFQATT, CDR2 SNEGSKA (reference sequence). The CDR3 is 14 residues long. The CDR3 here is CSARTGAPDQPQHF.

CDR3 region: CASSQLAKPAGELFF. V and J are TRBV11-2 and TRBJ2-2; checking the TCRdb D call of TRBD2 is not possible without DNA. Germline CDR1 SGHAT, CDR2 FQNNGV. The CDR3 loop spans 15 amino acids.

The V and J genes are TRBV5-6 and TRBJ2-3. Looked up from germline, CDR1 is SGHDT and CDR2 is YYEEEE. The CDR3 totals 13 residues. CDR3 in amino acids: CASSLMSTDTQYF.

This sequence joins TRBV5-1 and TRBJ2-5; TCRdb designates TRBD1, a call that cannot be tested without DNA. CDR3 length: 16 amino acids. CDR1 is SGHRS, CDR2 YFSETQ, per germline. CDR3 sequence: CASSYGQGAFQETQYF.

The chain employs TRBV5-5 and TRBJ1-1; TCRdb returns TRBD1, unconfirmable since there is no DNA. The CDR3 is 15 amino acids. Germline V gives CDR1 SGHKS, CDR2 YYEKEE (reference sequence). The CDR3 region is CASSLVARSNTEAFF.

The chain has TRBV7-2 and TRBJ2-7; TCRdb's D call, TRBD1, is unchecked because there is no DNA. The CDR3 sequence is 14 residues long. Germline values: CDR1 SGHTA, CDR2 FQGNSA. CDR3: CASSFPGGTYEQYF.

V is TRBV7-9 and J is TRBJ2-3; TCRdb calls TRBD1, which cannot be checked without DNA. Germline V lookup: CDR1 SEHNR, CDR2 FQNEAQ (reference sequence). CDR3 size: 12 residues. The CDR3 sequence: CATPRSTDTQYF.

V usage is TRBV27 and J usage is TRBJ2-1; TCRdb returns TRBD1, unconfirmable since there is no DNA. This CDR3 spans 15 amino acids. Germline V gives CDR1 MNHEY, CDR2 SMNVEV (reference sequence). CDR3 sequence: CASRSGGGRYNEQFF.

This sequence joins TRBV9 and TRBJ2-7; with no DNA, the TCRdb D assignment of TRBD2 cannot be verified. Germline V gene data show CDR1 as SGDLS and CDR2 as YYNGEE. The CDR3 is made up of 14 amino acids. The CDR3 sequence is CASSRELAYYEQYF.

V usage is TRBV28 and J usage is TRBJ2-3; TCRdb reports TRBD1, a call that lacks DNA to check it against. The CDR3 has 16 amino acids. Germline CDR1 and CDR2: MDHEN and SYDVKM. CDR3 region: CASSDPGHLSTDTQYF. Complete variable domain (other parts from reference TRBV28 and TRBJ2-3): DVKVTQSSRYLVKRTGEKVFLECVQDMDHENMFWYRQDPGLGLRLIYFSYDVKMKEKGDIPEGYSVSREKKERFSLILESASTNQTSMYLCASSDPGHLSTDTQYFGPGTRLTVL.

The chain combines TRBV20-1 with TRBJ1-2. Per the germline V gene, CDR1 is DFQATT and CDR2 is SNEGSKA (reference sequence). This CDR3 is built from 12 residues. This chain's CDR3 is CSAGDTNYGYTF.

The chain's CDR3 is CASSQDGTSGGPYQETQYF. The J gene is TRBJ2-5, the V gene TRBV3-1; the D call of TRBD2 rests on TCRdb alone, since no DNA is present to check it. Per the germline V gene, CDR1 is LGHDT and CDR2 is YNNKEL (reference sequence). The CDR3 loop spans 19 amino acids.

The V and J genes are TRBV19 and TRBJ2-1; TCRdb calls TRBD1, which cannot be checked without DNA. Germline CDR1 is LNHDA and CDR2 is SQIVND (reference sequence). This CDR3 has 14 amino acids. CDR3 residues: CASSIGTDYNEQFF.

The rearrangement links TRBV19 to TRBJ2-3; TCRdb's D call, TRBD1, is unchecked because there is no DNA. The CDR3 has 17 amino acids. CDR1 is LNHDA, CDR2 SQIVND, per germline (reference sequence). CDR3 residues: CASSIEDGTRGADTQYF.

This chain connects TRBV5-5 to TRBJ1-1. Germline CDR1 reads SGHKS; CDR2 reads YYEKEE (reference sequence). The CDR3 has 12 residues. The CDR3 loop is CASSLWIAEAFF.

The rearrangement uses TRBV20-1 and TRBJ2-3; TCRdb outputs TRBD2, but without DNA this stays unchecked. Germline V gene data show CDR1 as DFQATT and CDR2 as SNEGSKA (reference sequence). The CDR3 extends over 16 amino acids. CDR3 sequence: CSARERRGGPTDTQYF.

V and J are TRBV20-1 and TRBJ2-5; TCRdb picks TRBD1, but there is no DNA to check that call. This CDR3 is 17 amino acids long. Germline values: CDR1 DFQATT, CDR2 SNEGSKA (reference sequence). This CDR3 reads CSARPSEWTVYQETQYF.

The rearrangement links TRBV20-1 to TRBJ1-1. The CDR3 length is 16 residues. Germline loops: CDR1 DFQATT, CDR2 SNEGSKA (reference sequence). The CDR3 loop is CSAREEGRPLNTEAFF.

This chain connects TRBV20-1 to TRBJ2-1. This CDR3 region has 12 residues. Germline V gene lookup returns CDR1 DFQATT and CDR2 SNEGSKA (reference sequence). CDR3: CSARATYNEQFF.